The entry that follows covers one TCR beta chain sequence. The specificity of this receptor is unknown. No much larger clonotype is one base removed from it; base qualities were not supplied. The sample belongs to a study of OX40 agonist ivuxolimab in advanced cancers. Background on the whole study: The costimulatory receptor OX40 (CD134) was targeted by ivuxolimab, a fully human IgG2 agonistic monoclonal antibody. Intravenous ivuxolimab was administered to patients every 2 weeks at six dose levels: 0.01, 0.1, 0.3, 1.5, 3 and 10 mg/kg. Peripheral TCRbeta sequencing aimed to test whether ivuxolimab altered TCR sequence diversity and caused clonal T-cell expansion. Partial responses occurred in three dose-escalation patients: two with cutaneous melanoma and one with hepatocellular carcinoma. Patients were allowed to have had prior anti-PD-1, anti-PD-L1 or anti-CTLA-4 therapy, and around 40% of the dose-escalation patients had previously received checkpoint inhibitors. The monotherapy dose-escalation portion (N ≈ 55 patients) of the phase I ivuxolimab trial is reported in the paper. In the dose-escalation cohort, roughly four fifths of patients were male, and the mean age was approximately 55 years, with a range of about 20 to 90. Of the approximately 50 patients in dose escalation, 19 had hepatocellular carcinoma, some 15 had melanoma, 9 had renal cell carcinoma and 9 had head and neck cancer.

Overall results and qualifications from the work: On average, CD8+ T cells showed more expanded clones than CD4+ T cells after ivuxolimab. Partial responders in the 0.1-3.0 mg/kg groups had among the lowest normalized peripheral clonal expansion, especially among CD8+ T cells. Which antigens the clonally expanded peripheral T cells were specific for was not determined. Low levels of normalized T-cell clonal expansion were also seen in some nonresponding patients. At doses of 0.1 to 3.0 mg/kg, clonal expansion of both CD4+ and CD8+ T cells in blood was seen between baseline and week 6.

Genomic DNA was isolated from the sorted cells so that the TCRbeta CDR3 region could be sequenced. The immunoSEQ Assay was used to sequence the TCRbeta CDR3 regions. TCRdb mirrors the immuneACCESS table, restricted to in-frame sequences. Some clones are absent from its copies; in checked studies, under half trace to an unresolved V gene, and the reason for the others is unknown. The sample includes about 67,000 clones, with more than 75% observed a single time. Approximately 2% of the sample is taken by the ten largest. The trial excluded patients who had a history of autoimmune disease or who were on systemic immunosuppression. Peripheral blood for TCR sequencing was collected from all dose cohorts at baseline, on cycle 4 day 1, and on cycle 7 day 1. The samples were taken from a phase I, first-in-human, multicenter, open-label dose-escalation trial of ivuxolimab. The trial enrolled adults with locally advanced or metastatic head and neck squamous cell, hepatocellular, melanoma or renal cell carcinoma. Before TCR sequencing, CD4+ and CD8+ T cells were separately sorted from peripheral blood.

V loses 6 bases, J loses 7 bases, and the germline ends lie 19 bases apart. The CDR3 has 15 amino acids, counting the end cysteine and phenylalanine. Only the CDR3 region is kept as DNA, spanning 45 bases read in frame from base 1. CDR1 SNHLY and CDR2 FYNNEI are derived from the germline V gene. The TCR was taken from an adult with an advanced solid tumor such as melanoma, head and neck, liver or kidney cancer. The chain links TRBV2 with TRBJ2-1; D gene: possibly TRBD1, on 8 matching bases. The sequences come from CD4+ or CD8+ T cells sorted from blood, collected in a trial of the OX40 agonist ivuxolimab. The DNA sequence is as follows: TGTGCCAGCAGACAAACAGGGGGGGTCGGGAATGAGCAGTTCTTC. This encodes CASRQTGGVGNEQFF.